Below, 31 T cell receptor beta chains from the same sample are listed, as sequenced in a study of CD8 T cells in ankylosing spondylitis. A single record per CDR3 protein comes from TCRdb applying MiXCR to the 5' RACE reads. The sample records approximately 300,000 distinct CDR3 sequences, around 20% being singletons. What was sequenced was blood, either unsorted or a sorted T cell fraction (not recorded which). All receptors come from a male donor with ankylosing spondylitis or in good health (not recorded which).

The genes are TRBV19 and TRBJ1-5; 10 bases map to TRBD1. The V segment lost 3 bases and the J segment 2 bases; nucleotides outside the gene matches: 4. The CDR3 spans 16 residues. CDR1 is LNHDA and CDR2 is SQIVND in the germline V gene (reference sequence). As DNA, the CDR3 is TGTGCCAGTAGTATTGAGACAGGGGGCGGCAATCAGCCCCAGCATTTT. Protein product: CASSIETGGGNQPQHF.

Details on this clonotype: A much bigger clone sits one base away, suggesting this may be a read error. The chain links TRBV20-1 to TRBJ2-3; 9 bases line up with TRBD2. Germline assignment: CDR1 DFQATT and CDR2 SNEGSKA (reference sequence). The CDR3 sequence is 15 residues long. The CDR3 here is CIARDGTSGRNTQYF. The CDR3 DNA sequence: TGCATTGCTAGAGATGGAACTAGCGGGCGGAATACGCAGTATTTT.

This clonotype has more than one count but fewer than ten. The gene calls are TRBV3-1 and TRBJ2-3; D tentatively reads TRBD1 or TRBD2 (6 bases each). Trimming removed 5 bases from V and 0 bases from J, with 15 bases in between. The CDR3 sequence is 16 residues long. In germline, CDR1 is LGHDT, CDR2 YNNKEL (reference sequence). The CDR3 DNA reads as TGTGCCAGCAGCTCCCGACAGGCGGGAAGCACAGATACGCAGTATTTT. Translating it yields CASSSRQAGSTDTQYF.

The chain links TRBV18 to TRBJ2-2; D is perhaps TRBD1 (5 bases). CDR1 and CDR2 from the germline V gene are KGHSH and LQKENI. V was shortened by 3 bases and J by 5 bases, with 13 bases between the two germline ends. This CDR3 comprises 15 residues. CDR3 nucleotide sequence: TGTGCCAGCTCACCGGCTGGACAATCAACCGGGGAGCTGTTTTTT. It encodes CASSPAGQSTGELFF.

This clonotype was counted only a few times. The chain uses TRBV24-1 and TRBJ1-5, with D hard to call. The germline CDR1 and CDR2 sequences are KGHDR and SFDVKD. V was clipped by 6 bases and J by 5 bases, with 10 bases between them. The CDR3 contains 13 residues. The CDR3 loop is CATSPGRDQPQHF. The CDR3 DNA is TGTGCCACCAGTCCAGGCCGGGATCAGCCCCAGCATTTT.

This clonotype showed up just a few times. The chain is built from TRBV6-1 and TRBJ2-1; TRBD2 matches 11 bases. Germline values: CDR1 MNHNS, CDR2 SASEGT. V lost 5 bases, J lost 9 bases, and 15 bases stayed unmatched. This CDR3 has 17 amino acids. The CDR3 DNA sequence: TGTGCCAGCAGTCCCCGATTGACTAGCGGGACGGGTTTTGAGCAGTTCTTC. It is translated as CASSPRLTSGTGFEQFF.

This clonotype was picked up many times. The chain couples TRBV20-1 to TRBJ2-7, with D perhaps TRBD1 (6 bases). Deletions cut 4 bases from V and 7 bases from J, with 14 bases between. The CDR3 length is 12 residues. The germline V gene has CDR1 DFQATT and CDR2 SNEGSKA (reference sequence). The CDR3 bases are TGCAGTGCTACTTACAGGGCGTCTGAGCAGTACGTC. The encoded protein is CSATYRASEQYV.

The genes are TRBV11-2 and TRBJ2-5; 8 bases agree with TRBD1. The germline gives CDR1 SGHAT, CDR2 FQNNGV. This CDR3 is built from 13 residues. The junction had 6 bases not matched to a gene; V was cut back by 7 bases and J by 5 bases. In DNA, the CDR3 is TGTGCCAGCACAACAGGGGGATGGGAGACCCAGTACTTC. This translates into CASTTGGWETQYF. The full variable domain, its missing parts supplied by reference TRBV11-2 and TRBJ2-5, is EAGVAQSPRYKIIEKRQSVAFWCNPISGHATLYWYQQILGQGPKLLIQFQNNGVVDDSQLPKDRFSAERLKGVDSTLKIQPAKLEDSAVYLCASTTGGWETQYFGPGTRLLVL.

The rearrangement links TRBV6-4 to TRBJ1-5, with 9 bases lining up with TRBD1. The CDR3 spans 20 residues. CDR1 is MRHNA, CDR2 SNTAGT, per germline. Unmatched junction bases numbered 16, after V lost 4 bases and J lost 0 bases. CDR3 nucleotides: TGTGCCAGCAGTGGGAAATACAGGGGGCGAGAGGTTTATAGCAATCAGCCCCAGCATTTT. It codes for CASSGKYRGREVYSNQPQHF.

This clonotype was counted only a few times. The V call is TRBV18, the J call TRBJ2-4; 8 nucleotides align to TRBD2. The CDR3 is made up of 14 amino acids. J gave up 12 bases and V 8 bases, and 15 bases lay outside the gene matches. The V gene's germline CDR1 is KGHSH and CDR2 LQKENI. CDR3 DNA: TGTGCCAGCCCGTCACGGGGGGGCCGACCTTGTCAGTACTTC. It is translated as CASPSRGGRPCQYF.

This clonotype was picked up many times. The J gene is TRBJ2-7, the V gene TRBV12-3 or TRBV12-4; TRBD1 might be the D (6 bases). The CDR3 sequence is 12 residues long. V lost 4 bases and J 4 bases, leaving 8 bases between the germline ends. The CDR3 loop reads CASSSTGYEQYV. The CDR3 nucleotides read TGTGCCAGCAGTTCCACAGGGTACGAGCAGTACGTC.

The table lists this clonotype with many counts. The rearrangement links TRBV5-1 to TRBJ1-2; D possibly corresponds to TRBD1 (6 bases). The CDR3 has 14 amino acids. The ends were cut back, 5 bases at V and 2 bases at J, with 13 bases in the middle. Looked up from germline, CDR1 is SGHRS and CDR2 is YFSETQ. CDR3 sequence: CASSHSRGNYGYTF. In nucleotides, the CDR3 is TGCGCCAGCAGTCACTCCAGGGGCAACTATGGCTACACCTTC.

This clonotype came up many times. The chain carries TRBV10-3 and TRBJ2-3; TRBD2 aligns across 12 bases. J gave up 5 bases and V 0 bases, and 12 bases lay outside the gene matches. The germline gives CDR1 ENHRY, CDR2 SYGVKD. The CDR3 extends over 19 amino acids. DNA for the CDR3: TGTGCCATCAGTGAGTCGGCCCTCCTAGCGGGAGGGCCGGAAGATACGCAGTATTTT. Translated, it gives CAISESALLAGGPEDTQYF.

V gene TRBV4-2 combines with J gene TRBJ1-4; perhaps TRBD1 as D (6 bases). This CDR3 has 16 residues. V was cut by 6 bases and J by 0 bases, with 14 bases left in between. Germline V gives CDR1 LGHNA, CDR2 YNFKEQ. The CDR3 region has the DNA TGTGCCAGCAGTCGCGGACAGAGTGCAACTAATGAAAAACTGTTTTTT. Its protein product is CASSRGQSATNEKLFF.

This clonotype was detected a few times. The chain links TRBV6-1 to TRBJ2-7; D not certain. Germline V lookup: CDR1 MNHNS, CDR2 SASEGT. This CDR3 comprises 13 residues. V lost 8 bases, J lost 2 bases, and 13 bases lay in between. CDR3: CASGLSPTYEQYV. The CDR3 DNA is TGTGCCAGCGGATTGTCCCCTACCTACGAGCAGTACGTC.

This chain uses TRBV7-3 with TRBJ2-3, with D tentatively TRBD1 or TRBD2 (5 bases each). CDR3 length equals 14 residues. V lost 3 bases to trimming and J lost 2 bases, with 9 bases between them. CDR1 and CDR2 from the germline V gene are SGHTA and FQGTGA. The CDR3 DNA is TGTGCCAGCAGCTTGGGGACCGTCACAGATACGCAGTATTTT. Amino acids: CASSLGTVTDTQYF.

This clonotype was counted only a few times. The chain is built from TRBV7-8 and TRBJ1-1, with D tentatively TRBD1 (6 bases). The CDR3 has 15 amino acids. Deletions cut 2 bases from V and 1 base from J, with 11 bases between. Per the germline V gene, CDR1 is SGHVS and CDR2 is FQNEAQ. CDR3 loop: CASSLLSGENTEAFF. The CDR3 DNA is TGTGCCAGCAGCTTACTGTCAGGGGAGAACACTGAAGCTTTCTTT.

This clonotype appeared a few times. This chain connects TRBV5-1 to TRBJ2-5; tentatively, D is TRBD1 or TRBD2 (6 bases each). Trimming took 0 bases from V and 4 from J, leaving 16 bases between them. Germline V lookup: CDR1 SGHRS, CDR2 YFSETQ. The CDR3 consists of 16 residues. CDR3 DNA: TGCGCCAGCAGCTTGGGGGGTCGGGGGCAACGAGAGACCCAGTACTTC. It translates to CASSLGGRGQRETQYF.

The J gene is TRBJ1-1, the V gene TRBV7-9, with D tentatively TRBD1 (5 bases). The length of the CDR3 is 14 residues. Germline V gene sequence: CDR1 SEHNR, CDR2 FQNEAQ (reference sequence). Trimming removed 5 bases from V and 1 base from J, with 11 bases in between. The CDR3 loop is CASSPDRWNTEAFF. The CDR3 region has the DNA TGTGCCAGCAGCCCCGACAGATGGAACACTGAAGCTTTCTTT.

The chain uses TRBV19 and TRBJ1-5; D remains ambiguous. Trimming stripped 0 bases from V and 2 bases from J, with 14 bases between. The CDR3 length is 17 residues. Germline V gene data show CDR1 as LNHDA and CDR2 as SQIVND (reference sequence). Written as DNA, the CDR3 is TGTGCCAGTAGTATAGATCACCCAAGTGGACGCAATCAGCCCCAGCATTTT. This gives the protein CASSIDHPSGRNQPQHF.

The chain is built from TRBV20-1 and TRBJ2-1; 14 bases align to TRBD2. The CDR3 has 15 residues. Germline CDR1 reads DFQATT; CDR2 reads SNEGSKA (reference sequence). Unmatched junction bases numbered 8, after V lost 5 bases and J lost 8 bases. CDR3 sequence: CSAWPGLAGEDEQFF. In DNA form, the CDR3 reads TGCAGTGCTTGGCCGGGACTAGCGGGAGAGGATGAGCAGTTCTTC.

The gene calls are TRBV28 and TRBJ2-1; D is unresolved. Germline CDR1 is MDHEN and CDR2 is SYDVKM. This CDR3 has 13 amino acids. V lost 6 bases and J 9 bases, leaving 15 bases between the germline ends. The CDR3 nucleotides are TGTGCCAGCAGCTTGGTCAACCCAGCTGAGCAGTTCTTC. Its translation is CASSLVNPAEQFF.

V gene TRBV28 combines with J gene TRBJ2-3; either TRBD1 or TRBD2 may supply D (6 bases each). From germline, CDR1 is MDHEN and CDR2 SYDVKM. With 10 bases removed from V and 2 bases from J, the gap between germline ends came to 16 bases. The CDR3 loop spans 14 amino acids. The CDR3 reads CAIGGQGNTDTQYF. CDR3 bases: TGTGCCATTGGGGGGCAGGGAAACACAGATACGCAGTATTTT.

The chain recombines TRBV5-1 with TRBJ1-5, with D uncertain. CDR1 and CDR2 (germline): SGHRS, YFSETQ. This CDR3 contains 13 residues. Trimming left V 4 bases short and J 7 bases short, with 12 bases between. DNA for the CDR3: TGCGCCAGCAGCGAGGGTTTGGGGCAGCCCCAGCATTTT. This gives the protein CASSEGLGQPQHF.

This clonotype was counted between two and nine times. V usage is TRBV7-3 and J usage is TRBJ2-1, with D possibly matching TRBD1 (6 bases). CDR3 length equals 14 residues. Germline CDR1 and CDR2: SGHTA and FQGTGA. Trimming cost V 4 bases and J 7 bases, with 14 bases left between them. Here the CDR3 DNA reads TGTGCCAGCAGCTCCGGCACAGGGAAGAATGAGCAGTTCTTC. This codes for CASSSGTGKNEQFF.

This clonotype has more than one count but fewer than ten. The rearrangement links TRBV7-8 to TRBJ1-2, with 8 nucleotides matching TRBD1. Germline CDR1 SGHVS, CDR2 FQNEAQ. V was clipped by 5 bases and J by 0 bases; unmatched bases: 2. This CDR3 is 14 amino acids long. The CDR3 region is CASSQGQANYGYTF. Here the CDR3 DNA reads TGTGCCAGCAGCCAGGGACAGGCTAACTATGGCTACACCTTC. Using reference TRBV7-8 and TRBJ1-2 for the parts outside the CDR3, the full variable domain is GAGVSQSPRYKVAKRGQDVALRCDPISGHVSLFWYQQALGQGPEFLTYFQNEAQLDKSGLPSDRFFAERPEGSVSTLKIQRTQQEDSAVYLCASSQGQANYGYTFGSGTRLTVV.

The chain couples TRBV29-1 to TRBJ2-5; maybe TRBD1 (6 bases). The length of the CDR3 is 14 residues. V lost 0 bases and J 4 bases, leaving 12 bases between the germline ends. Germline V lookup: CDR1 SQVTM, CDR2 ANQGSEA. The CDR3 nucleotides read TGCAGCGTTGAAGATCTGGTAGGGGGAGAGACCCAGTACTTC. The encoded protein is CSVEDLVGGETQYF.

The chain recombines TRBV7-9 with TRBJ2-3, with D perhaps being TRBD1 or TRBD2 (5 bases each). There are 15 residues in the CDR3. V was trimmed by 5 bases and J by 2 bases, leaving 14 bases between them. The germline CDR1 and CDR2 sequences are SEHNR and FQNEAQ (reference sequence). This CDR3 reads CASSQSGAHTDTQYF. As DNA, the CDR3 is TGTGCCAGCAGCCAATCCGGGGCACACACAGATACGCAGTATTTT.

This clonotype was counted a few times. This chain joins TRBV5-5 and TRBJ2-5; possible D gene TRBD2, 6 bases. Germline V gives CDR1 SGHKS, CDR2 YYEKEE (reference sequence). The CDR3 is 16 amino acids. The V and J ends lost 2 bases and 0 bases respectively, with 14 bases between them. The CDR3 region is CASSFPGRDYQETQYF. The CDR3 DNA is TGTGCCAGCAGCTTTCCGGGCAGGGACTACCAAGAGACCCAGTACTTC.

At least ten counts were recorded for this clonotype. The genes are TRBV12-3 or TRBV12-4 and TRBJ2-1; D uncertain. The CDR3 is made up of 12 amino acids. The ends were cut back, 6 bases at V and 12 bases at J, with 15 bases in the middle. CDR3 sequence: CASSRSLFGQFF. In nucleotides, the CDR3 is TGTGCCAGCAGCCGGAGCCTTTTCGGGCAGTTCTTC.

The CDR3 sequence: CASSQYSGTGVGETQYF. For the CDR3, the DNA is TGCGCCAGCAGCCAGTATAGTGGGACAGGGGTTGGGGAGACCCAGTACTTC. The chain uses TRBV4-1 and TRBJ2-5; 10 bases agree with TRBD1. V trimming: 3 bases; J trimming: 5 bases; junction bases outside the gene matches: 12. This CDR3 is 17 amino acids long. Germline CDR1 reads MGHRA; CDR2 reads YSYEKL.